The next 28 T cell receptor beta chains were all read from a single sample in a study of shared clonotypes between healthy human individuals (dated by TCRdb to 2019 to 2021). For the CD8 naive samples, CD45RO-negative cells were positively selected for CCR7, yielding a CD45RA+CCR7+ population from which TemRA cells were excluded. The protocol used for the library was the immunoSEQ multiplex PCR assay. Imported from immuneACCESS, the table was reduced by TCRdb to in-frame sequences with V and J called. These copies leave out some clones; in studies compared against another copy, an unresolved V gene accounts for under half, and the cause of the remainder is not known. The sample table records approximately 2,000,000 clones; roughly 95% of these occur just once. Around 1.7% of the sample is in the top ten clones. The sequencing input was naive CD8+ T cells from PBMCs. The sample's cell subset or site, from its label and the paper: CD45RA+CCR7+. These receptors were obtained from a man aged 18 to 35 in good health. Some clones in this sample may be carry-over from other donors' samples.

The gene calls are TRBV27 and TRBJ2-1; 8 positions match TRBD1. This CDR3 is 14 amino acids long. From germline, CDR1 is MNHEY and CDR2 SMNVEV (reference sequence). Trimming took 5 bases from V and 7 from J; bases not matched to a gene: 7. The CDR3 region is CASSEGQVTNEQFF. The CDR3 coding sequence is TGTGCCAGCAGTGAGGGACAGGTCACTAATGAGCAGTTCTTC.

The CDR3 region has the DNA TGTGCCAGCAGTTTTCGACTAGCGGGGGACTACAATGAGCAGTTCTTC. Amino acid sequence: CASSFRLAGDYNEQFF. The chain carries TRBV27 and TRBJ2-1, with 12 nucleotides matching TRBD2. The V segment lost 3 bases and the J segment 3 bases; nucleotides outside the gene matches: 3. The germline gives CDR1 MNHEY, CDR2 SMNVEV (reference sequence). The CDR3 runs 16 residues.

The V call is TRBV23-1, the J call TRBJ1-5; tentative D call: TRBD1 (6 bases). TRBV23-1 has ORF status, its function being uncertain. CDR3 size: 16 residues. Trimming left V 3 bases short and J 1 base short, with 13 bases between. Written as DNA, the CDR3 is TGCGCCAGCAGTCAGACGCGGGACATAAGCAATCAGCCCCAGCATTTT. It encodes CASSQTRDISNQPQHF.

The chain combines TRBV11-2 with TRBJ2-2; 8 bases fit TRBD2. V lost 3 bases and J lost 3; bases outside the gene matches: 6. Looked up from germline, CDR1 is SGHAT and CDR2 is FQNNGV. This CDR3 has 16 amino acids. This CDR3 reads CASSFWSAGDTGELFF. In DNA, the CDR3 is TGTGCCAGCAGCTTCTGGTCAGCGGGGGACACCGGGGAGCTGTTTTTT.

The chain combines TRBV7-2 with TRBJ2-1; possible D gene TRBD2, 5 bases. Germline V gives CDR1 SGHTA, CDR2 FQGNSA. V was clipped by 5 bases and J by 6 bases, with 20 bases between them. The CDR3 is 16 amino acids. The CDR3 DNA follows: TGTGCCAGCAGCGCACTAAGGGCTAGCTTAATCAATGAGCAGTTCTTC. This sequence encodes CASSALRASLINEQFF.

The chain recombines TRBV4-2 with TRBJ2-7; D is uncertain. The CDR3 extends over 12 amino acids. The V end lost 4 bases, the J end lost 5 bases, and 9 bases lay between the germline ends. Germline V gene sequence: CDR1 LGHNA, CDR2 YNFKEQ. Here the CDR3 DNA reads TGTGCCAGCAGCCCCCGTGGCCACGAGCAGTACTTC. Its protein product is CASSPRGHEQYF.

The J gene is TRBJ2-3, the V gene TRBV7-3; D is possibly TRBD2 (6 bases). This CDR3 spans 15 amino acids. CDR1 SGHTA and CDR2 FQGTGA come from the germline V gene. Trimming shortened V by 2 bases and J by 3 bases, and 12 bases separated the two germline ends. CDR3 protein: CASSLSVSGTDTQYF. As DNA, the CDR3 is TGTGCCAGCAGCTTATCTGTTAGCGGTACAGATACGCAGTATTTT.

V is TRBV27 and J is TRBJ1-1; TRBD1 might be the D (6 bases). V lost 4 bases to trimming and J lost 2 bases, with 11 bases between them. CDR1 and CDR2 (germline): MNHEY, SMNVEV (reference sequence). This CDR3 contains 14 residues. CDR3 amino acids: CASSYTGPNTEAFF. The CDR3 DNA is TGTGCCAGCAGTTACACAGGGCCCAACACTGAAGCTTTCTTT.

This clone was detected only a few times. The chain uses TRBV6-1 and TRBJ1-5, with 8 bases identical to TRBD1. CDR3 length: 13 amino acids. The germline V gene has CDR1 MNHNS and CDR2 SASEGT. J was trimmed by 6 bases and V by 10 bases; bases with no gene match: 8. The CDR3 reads CATAGGPGQPQHF. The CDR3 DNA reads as TGTGCCACCGCAGGGGGCCCGGGTCAGCCCCAGCATTTT.

CDR3 sequence (DNA): TGTGCCAGCAGTCCAAAGTACAATCAGCCCCAGCATTTT. Amino acids: CASSPKYNQPQHF. V usage is TRBV6-5 and J usage is TRBJ1-5, with D unclear. Trimming removed 5 bases at V and 3 bases at J, with 8 bases between. Germline values: CDR1 MNHEY, CDR2 SVGAGI. The CDR3 loop spans 13 amino acids.

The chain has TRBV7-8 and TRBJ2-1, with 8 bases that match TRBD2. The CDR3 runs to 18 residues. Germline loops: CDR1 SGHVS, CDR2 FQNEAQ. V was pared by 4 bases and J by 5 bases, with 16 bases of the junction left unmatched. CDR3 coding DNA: TGTGCCAGCAGCTCCAGACTCCTAACCGGGACTAGAAACAATGAGCAGTTCTTC. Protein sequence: CASSSRLLTGTRNNEQFF.

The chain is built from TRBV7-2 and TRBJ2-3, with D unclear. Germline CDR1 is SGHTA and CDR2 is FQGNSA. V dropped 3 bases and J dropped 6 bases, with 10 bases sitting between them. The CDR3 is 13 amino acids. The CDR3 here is CASSFWSPDTQYF. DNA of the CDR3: TGTGCCAGCAGCTTTTGGTCCCCGGATACGCAGTATTTT. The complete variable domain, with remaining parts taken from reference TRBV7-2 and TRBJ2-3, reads GAGVSQSPSNKVTEKGKDVELRCDPISGHTALYWYRQSLGQGLEFLIYFQGNSAPDKSGLPSDRFSAERTGGSVSTLTIQRTQQEDSAVYLCASSFWSPDTQYFGPGTRLTVL.

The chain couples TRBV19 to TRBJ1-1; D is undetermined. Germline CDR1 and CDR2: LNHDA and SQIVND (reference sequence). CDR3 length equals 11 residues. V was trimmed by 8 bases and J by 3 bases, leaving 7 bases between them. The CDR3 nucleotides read TGTGCCAGTGGGAGCGACACTGAAGCTTTCTTT. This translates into CASGSDTEAFF.

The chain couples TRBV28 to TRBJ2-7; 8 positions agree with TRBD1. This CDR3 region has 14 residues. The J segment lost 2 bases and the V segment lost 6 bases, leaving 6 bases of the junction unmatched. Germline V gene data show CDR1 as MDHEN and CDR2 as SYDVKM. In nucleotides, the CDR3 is TGTGCCAGCAGGTACTCGGACAGGGCCTACGAGCAGTACTTC. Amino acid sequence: CASRYSDRAYEQYF.

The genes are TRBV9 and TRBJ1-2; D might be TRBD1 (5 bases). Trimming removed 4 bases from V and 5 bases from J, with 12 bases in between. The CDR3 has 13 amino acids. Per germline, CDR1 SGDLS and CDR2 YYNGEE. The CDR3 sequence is CASSHQGDYGYTF. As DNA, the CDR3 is TGTGCCAGCAGCCATCAGGGAGATTATGGCTACACCTTC.

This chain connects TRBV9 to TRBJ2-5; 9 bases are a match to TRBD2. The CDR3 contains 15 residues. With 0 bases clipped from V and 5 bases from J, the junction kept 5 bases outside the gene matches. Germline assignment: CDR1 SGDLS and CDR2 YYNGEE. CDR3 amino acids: CASSVAAGGGETQYF. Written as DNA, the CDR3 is TGTGCCAGCAGCGTAGCAGCGGGAGGCGGGGAGACCCAGTACTTC.

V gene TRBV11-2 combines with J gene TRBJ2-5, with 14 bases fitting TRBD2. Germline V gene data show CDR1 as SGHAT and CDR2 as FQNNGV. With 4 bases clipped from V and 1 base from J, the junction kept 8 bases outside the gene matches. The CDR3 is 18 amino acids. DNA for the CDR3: TGTGCCAGCAGCTCGGGACGGACTAGCGGGAGGATCCAAGAGACCCAGTACTTC. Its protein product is CASSSGRTSGRIQETQYF.

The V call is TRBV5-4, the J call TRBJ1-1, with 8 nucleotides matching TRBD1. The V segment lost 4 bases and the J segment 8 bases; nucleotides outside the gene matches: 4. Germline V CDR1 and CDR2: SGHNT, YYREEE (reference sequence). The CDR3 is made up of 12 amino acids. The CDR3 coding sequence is TGTGCCAGCAGCCCGGGACAGGCCGAAGCTTTCTTT. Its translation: CASSPGQAEAFF.

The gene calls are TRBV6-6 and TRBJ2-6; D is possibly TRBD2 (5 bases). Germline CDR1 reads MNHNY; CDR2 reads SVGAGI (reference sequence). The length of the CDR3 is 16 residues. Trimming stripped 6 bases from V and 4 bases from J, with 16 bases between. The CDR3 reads CASRADPYGGANVLTF. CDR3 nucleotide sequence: TGTGCCAGCAGAGCGGACCCTTATGGGGGGGCCAACGTCCTGACTTTC.

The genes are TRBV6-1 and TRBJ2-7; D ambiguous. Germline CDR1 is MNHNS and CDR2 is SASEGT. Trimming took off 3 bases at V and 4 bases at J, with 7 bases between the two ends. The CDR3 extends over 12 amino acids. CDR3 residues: CASSDRVYEQYF. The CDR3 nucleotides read TGTGCCAGCAGTGACCGGGTTTACGAGCAGTACTTC.

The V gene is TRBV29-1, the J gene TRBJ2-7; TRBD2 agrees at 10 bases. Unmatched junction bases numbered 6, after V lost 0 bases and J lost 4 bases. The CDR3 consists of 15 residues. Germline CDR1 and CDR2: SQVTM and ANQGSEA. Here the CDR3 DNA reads TGCAGCGTTGAAGATCCTGCTAGCGGGAGTTACGAGCAGTACTTC. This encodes CSVEDPASGSYEQYF.

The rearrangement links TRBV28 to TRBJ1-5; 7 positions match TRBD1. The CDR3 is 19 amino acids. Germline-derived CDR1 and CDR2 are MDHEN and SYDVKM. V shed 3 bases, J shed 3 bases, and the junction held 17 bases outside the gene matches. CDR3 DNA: TGTGCCAGCAGTTTGAGCGAGGGGGCGCGGTTCCCCATCAATCAGCCCCAGCATTTT. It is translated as CASSLSEGARFPINQPQHF. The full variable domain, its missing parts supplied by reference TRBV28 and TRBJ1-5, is DVKVTQSSRYLVKRTGEKVFLECVQDMDHENMFWYRQDPGLGLRLIYFSYDVKMKEKGDIPEGYSVSREKKERFSLILESASTNQTSMYLCASSLSEGARFPINQPQHFGDGTRLSIL.

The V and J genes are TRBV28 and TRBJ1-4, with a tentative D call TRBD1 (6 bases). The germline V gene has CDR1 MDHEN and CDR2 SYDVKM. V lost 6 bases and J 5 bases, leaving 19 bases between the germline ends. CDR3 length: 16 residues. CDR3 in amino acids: CASSPQGGFPNEKLFF. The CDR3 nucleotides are TGTGCCAGCAGCCCACAGGGAGGGTTCCCGAATGAAAAACTGTTTTTT. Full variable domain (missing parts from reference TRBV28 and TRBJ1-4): DVKVTQSSRYLVKRTGEKVFLECVQDMDHENMFWYRQDPGLGLRLIYFSYDVKMKEKGDIPEGYSVSREKKERFSLILESASTNQTSMYLCASSPQGGFPNEKLFFGSGTQLSVL.

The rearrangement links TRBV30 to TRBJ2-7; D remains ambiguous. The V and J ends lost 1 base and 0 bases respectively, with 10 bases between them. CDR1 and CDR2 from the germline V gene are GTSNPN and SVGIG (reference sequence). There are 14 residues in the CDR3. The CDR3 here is CAWSGIMSSYEQYF. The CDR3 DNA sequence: TGTGCCTGGAGTGGAATAATGAGCTCCTACGAGCAGTACTTC.

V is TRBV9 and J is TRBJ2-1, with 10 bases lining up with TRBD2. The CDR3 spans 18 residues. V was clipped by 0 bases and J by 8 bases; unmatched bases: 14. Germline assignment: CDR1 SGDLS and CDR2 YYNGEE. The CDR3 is CASSVGLLGAGGLDEQFF. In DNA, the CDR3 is TGTGCCAGCAGCGTAGGGCTCTTGGGAGCGGGAGGGCTCGATGAGCAGTTCTTC.

The CDR3 is CASSDPGGYGNTIYF. The CDR3 DNA reads TGTGCCAGCAGTGACCCGGGGGGCTATGGAAACACCATATATTTT. The V call is TRBV2, the J call TRBJ1-3, with TRBD1 as a possible D gene (6 bases). Per germline, CDR1 SNHLY and CDR2 FYNNEI. V was clipped by 3 bases and J by 3 bases, with 12 bases between them. CDR3 length: 15 residues.

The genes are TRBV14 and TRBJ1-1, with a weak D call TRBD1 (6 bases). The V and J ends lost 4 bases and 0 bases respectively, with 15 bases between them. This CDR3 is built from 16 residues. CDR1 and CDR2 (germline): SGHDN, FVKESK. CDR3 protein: CASSRIWGAMNTEAFF. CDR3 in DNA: TGTGCCAGCAGCCGAATATGGGGGGCCATGAACACTGAAGCTTTCTTT.

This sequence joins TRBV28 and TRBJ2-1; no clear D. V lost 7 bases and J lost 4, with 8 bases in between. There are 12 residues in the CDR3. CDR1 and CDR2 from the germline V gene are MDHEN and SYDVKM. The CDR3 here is CASKRGYNEQFF. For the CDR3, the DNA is TGTGCCAGCAAACGAGGTTACAATGAGCAGTTCTTC.